This T cell receptor beta chain was observed in a study of identical twins. V lost 7 bases to trimming and J lost 3 bases, with 12 bases between them. The CDR3 extends over 13 amino acids. Germline CDR1 MDHEN, CDR2 SYDVKM. Turning to this clonotype: Its matching antigen is unknown.

Notes on the study in general: Modelling approaches yielded underestimates of out-of-frame TCR alpha sharing between monozygotic twins. High-abundance cord blood beta clonotypes had fewer insertions; memory repertoires showed none.

A universal primer site arose from template switching, and cDNA bore unique molecular identifiers. TCRdb re-derived calls from the 5' RACE reads in MiXCR, one entry per CDR3 protein. The profile covers 400,000 to 500,000 distinct CDR3 sequences, with 14% appearing a single time and approximately 0.98% taken by the ten largest. Separately, the same data were catalogued under a study of yellow fever vaccine responses in identical twins. This second study says: Reportedly, the T cell response mounted by twins to vaccine seemed partly convergent, partly personalized.

This sequence was found in a woman under 30 in good health. What was sequenced was CD4+ T cells sorted from blood. The V gene is TRBV28, the J gene TRBJ2-5; no firm D call. The CDR3, as DNA: TGTGCCAGCACCACGGCGAGGAAAGAGACCCAGTACTTC. It yields the protein CASTTARKETQYF. Supplemented by reference TRBV28 and TRBJ2-5, the full variable domain reads DVKVTQSSRYLVKRTGEKVFLECVQDMDHENMFWYRQDPGLGLRLIYFSYDVKMKEKGDIPEGYSVSREKKERFSLILESASTNQTSMYLCASTTARKETQYFGPGTRLLVL.